Shown below are 23 T cell receptor beta chains from a single sample sequenced in a study of blood T cell repertoires in COVID-19. Profiling relied on immunoSEQ multiplex PCR, and the TCRdb table lists in-frame clones only, not all of them. The table lists about 400,000 clones, roughly 90% of them singletons. The sample comprised PBMCs or T cells enriched from blood (not recorded which). Every receptor here comes from a woman aged 40 to 50 with acute COVID-19.

This rearrangement joins TRBV30 to TRBJ1-2; 12 bases are shared with TRBD1. J gave up 4 bases and V 1 base, and 22 bases lay outside the gene matches. Germline CDR1 and CDR2: GTSNPN and SVGIG (reference sequence). The CDR3 has 21 amino acids. For the CDR3, the DNA is TGTGCCTGGAGTGCCGGGACAGGGGGCTTTTACGCCCACGAGTTCTCCTATGGCTACACCTTC. Translation: CAWSAGTGGFYAHEFSYGYTF.

This chain connects TRBV19 to TRBJ1-3, with 7 bases aligning to TRBD1. There are 13 residues in the CDR3. Looked up from germline, CDR1 is LNHDA and CDR2 is SQIVND (reference sequence). After removal of 5 bases from V and 10 bases from J, the junction contained 8 bases not matched to a gene. The CDR3 DNA sequence: TGTGCCAGTAGTTCTACAGGGGTTAGAACCATATATTTT. Its protein product is CASSSTGVRTIYF.

The chain combines TRBV5-1 with TRBJ2-5; a possible D gene is TRBD2 (6 bases). V was shortened by 2 bases and J by 1 base, with 6 bases between the two germline ends. The CDR3 runs 13 residues. Germline V gives CDR1 SGHRS, CDR2 YFSETQ. The CDR3 region is CASSFGGQETQYF. CDR3 bases: TGCGCCAGCAGCTTCGGGGGCCAAGAGACCCAGTACTTC.

This clone was seen only a few times. The V call is TRBV4-1, the J call TRBJ2-5; weak D call: TRBD2 (7 bases). With 0 bases removed from V and 4 bases from J, the gap between germline ends came to 9 bases. The CDR3 has 14 amino acids. Germline CDR1 and CDR2: MGHRA and YSYEKL. The CDR3 bases are TGCGCCAGCAGCCAAGACGGGGGGCTAGAGACCCAGTACTTC. It yields the protein CASSQDGGLETQYF.

This rearrangement joins TRBV24-1 to TRBJ2-3; TRBD2 aligns across 14 bases. CDR3 length: 17 residues. The germline CDR1 and CDR2 sequences are KGHDR and SFDVKD. V shed 4 bases, J shed 6 bases, and the junction held 8 bases outside the gene matches. CDR3 sequence reads: CATSDPGLAGVGDTQYF. CDR3 nucleotides: TGTGCCACCAGTGACCCGGGACTAGCGGGGGTCGGGGATACGCAGTATTTT.

V is TRBV6-1 and J is TRBJ1-1, with D possibly matching TRBD1 (5 bases). This CDR3 has 14 residues. CDR1 and CDR2 from the germline V gene are MNHNS and SASEGT. Between the trimmed V and J ends, which lost 2 bases and 5 bases, there was a span of 12 bases. Here the CDR3 DNA reads TGTGCCAGCAGTGAATTCGGCAGGGAAACTGAAGCTTTCTTT. It encodes CASSEFGRETEAFF.

The rearrangement links TRBV3-1 (or the pseudogene TRBV3-2) to TRBJ1-6; D is uncertain. CDR3 size: 14 residues. Germline CDR1 LGHDT, CDR2 YNNKEL (reference sequence). The V gene lost 0 bases and the J gene lost 4 bases, with 4 bases spanning the gap. The CDR3 DNA follows: TGTGCCAGCAGCCAAGAAACTTATAATTCACCCCTCCACTTT. This codes for CASSQETYNSPLHF.

This chain links TRBV5-4 with TRBJ1-1, with D perhaps TRBD1 (6 bases). Germline CDR1 SGHNT, CDR2 YYREEE (reference sequence). This CDR3 has 14 amino acids. V shed 4 bases and J shed 0 bases, with 10 bases lying between them. In nucleotides, the CDR3 is TGTGCCAGCAGCCTAGACAGGCTGAACACTGAAGCTTTCTTT. Translating gives CASSLDRLNTEAFF. The whole variable domain, remainder taken from reference TRBV5-4 and TRBJ1-1, is ETGVTQSPTHLIKTRGQQVTLRCSSQSGHNTVSWYQQALGQGPQFIFQYYREEENGRGNFPPRFSGLQFPNYSSELNVNALELDDSALYLCASSLDRLNTEAFFGQGTRLTVV.

This rearrangement joins TRBV27 to TRBJ2-7; D call uncertain. V was cut by 0 bases and J by 2 bases, with 8 bases left in between. The CDR3 is made up of 14 amino acids. The germline CDR1 and CDR2 sequences are MNHEY and SMNVEV (reference sequence). The CDR3 protein is CASSLSRSPYEQYF. Here the CDR3 DNA reads TGTGCCAGCAGTTTATCCCGGAGCCCCTACGAGCAGTACTTC.

The chain links TRBV5-1 to TRBJ2-7, with D perhaps TRBD1 (5 bases). The length of the CDR3 is 15 residues. Trimming removed 2 bases from V and 2 bases from J, with 14 bases in between. CDR1 and CDR2 (germline): SGHRS, YFSETQ. The CDR3 here is CASSFLTDPTYEQYF. CDR3 coding DNA: TGCGCCAGCAGCTTTTTGACAGACCCTACCTACGAGCAGTACTTC.

The V gene is TRBV27, the J gene TRBJ2-3, with TRBD2 matching over 9 bases. Germline CDR1 MNHEY, CDR2 SMNVEV (reference sequence). With 2 bases clipped from V and 6 bases from J, the junction kept 6 bases outside the gene matches. This CDR3 region has 15 residues. The CDR3 region is CASSLVSGGPDTQYF. CDR3 nucleotide sequence: TGTGCCAGCAGTTTAGTTAGCGGGGGTCCCGATACGCAGTATTTT.

This clone was observed a few times. V is TRBV7-9 and J is TRBJ1-1, with D possibly matching TRBD1 (5 bases). CDR1 and CDR2 (germline): SEHNR, FQNEAQ (reference sequence). The CDR3 contains 15 residues. V lost 4 bases, J lost 1 base, and 13 bases lay in between. Here the CDR3 reads CASSSNSGGNTEAFF. The CDR3 nucleotides are TGTGCCAGCAGCTCAAACTCGGGGGGGAACACTGAAGCTTTCTTT.

The table lists this clone with a few counts. The V gene is TRBV5-1, the J gene TRBJ1-2; TRBD1 aligns across 12 bases. This CDR3 has 15 residues. Trimming removed 4 bases from V and 7 bases from J; junction bases left unmatched: 8. Germline-derived CDR1 and CDR2 are SGHRS and YFSETQ. The CDR3 region has the DNA TGCGCCAGCAGCATGGCGGGACAGGGGGCTAGTGGCTACACCTTC. It yields the protein CASSMAGQGASGYTF.

V is TRBV18 and J is TRBJ1-5; 8 positions match TRBD1. CDR1 KGHSH and CDR2 LQKENI come from the germline V gene. This CDR3 has 15 residues. The trim removed 4 bases at V and 7 bases at J, leaving 9 bases unmatched. Here the CDR3 reads CASSLDRGRGQPQHF. CDR3 nucleotide sequence: TGTGCCAGCTCACTCGACAGGGGCAGGGGACAGCCCCAGCATTTT.

The rearrangement uses TRBV6-2 or TRBV6-3 and TRBJ2-7; the D is unclear. CDR1 MNHEY and CDR2 SVGEGT come from the germline V gene. Trimming cost V 4 bases and J 1 base, with 5 bases left between them. The CDR3 extends over 12 amino acids. This chain's CDR3 is CASSSGSYEQYF. Here the CDR3 DNA reads TGTGCCAGCAGTTCCGGTTCCTACGAGCAGTACTTC.

The chain recombines TRBV18 with TRBJ1-1, with 9 positions matching TRBD1. V lost 3 bases to trimming and J lost 4 bases; unmatched junction nucleotides: 6. Germline CDR1 KGHSH, CDR2 LQKENI. The CDR3 spans 15 residues. CDR3 loop: CASSPETGGFTEAFF. CDR3 DNA sequence: TGTGCCAGCTCACCCGAGACAGGGGGATTCACTGAAGCTTTCTTT.

The rearrangement joins TRBV11-3 to TRBJ2-7, with a weak D call TRBD1 (5 bases). The CDR3 has 12 residues. CDR1 and CDR2 (germline): SGHNT, YENEEA. The ends were cut back, 4 bases at V and 5 bases at J, with 9 bases in the middle. This chain's CDR3 is CASSYYRNEQYF. The CDR3 DNA reads TGTGCCAGCAGCTACTACAGGAACGAGCAGTACTTC. The variable domain in full, completed from reference TRBV11-3 and TRBJ2-7, reads EAGVVQSPRYKIIEKKQPVAFWCNPISGHNTLYWYLQNLGQGPELLIRYENEEAVDDSQLPKDRFSAERLKGVDSTLKIQPAELGDSAVYLCASSYYRNEQYFGPGTRLTVT.

This chain links TRBV7-7 with TRBJ2-2, with TRBD1 identical over 7 bases. Trimming at V came to 5 bases and at J to 1 base, leaving 4 bases not matched to a gene. Germline loops: CDR1 SSHAT, CDR2 FNYEAQ (reference sequence). The CDR3 has 15 residues. This CDR3 reads CASSPDRRNTGELFF. Written as DNA, the CDR3 is TGTGCCAGCAGCCCGGACAGGCGGAACACCGGGGAGCTGTTTTTT.

This chain joins TRBV29-1 and TRBJ2-7; tentative D call: TRBD2 (5 bases). The germline V gene has CDR1 SQVTM and CDR2 ANQGSEA. V was trimmed by 3 bases and J by 5 bases, leaving 14 bases between them. The CDR3 is made up of 13 amino acids. The CDR3 sequence: CSVDLEGRDEQYF. CDR3 DNA sequence: TGCAGCGTTGACCTTGAGGGCCGGGACGAGCAGTACTTC.

CDR3 sequence: CATSRDPGKDQPQHF. Written as DNA, the CDR3 is TGTGCCACCAGCAGAGATCCAGGTAAGGATCAGCCCCAGCATTTT. This chain uses TRBV15 with TRBJ1-5; D remains unclear. The germline V gene encodes CDR1 LNHNV and CDR2 YYDKDF (reference sequence). The CDR3 consists of 15 residues. Trimming pared 0 bases from V and 5 bases from J, leaving 11 bases between.

This chain joins TRBV7-8 and TRBJ1-3; 8 positions agree with TRBD1. The CDR3 spans 15 residues. The junction had 8 bases not matched to a gene; V was cut back by 6 bases and J by 4 bases. In germline, CDR1 is SGHVS, CDR2 FQNEAQ. The CDR3 loop reads CASRPDRVSGNTIYF. The CDR3 DNA follows: TGTGCCAGCAGACCGGACAGGGTGTCCGGAAACACCATATATTTT.

This clone was seen just once. The chain uses TRBV2 and TRBJ1-1, with 9 bases aligning to TRBD1. The CDR3 runs to 16 residues. The V and J ends lost 6 bases and 10 bases, in that order; junction bases with no gene match: 18. Germline lookup yields CDR1 SNHLY and CDR2 FYNNEI. The CDR3: CASSLTLTGQGPVAFF. CDR3 coding DNA: TGTGCCAGCAGCCTGACACTGACGGGACAGGGTCCGGTAGCTTTCTTT.

The chain combines TRBV6-5 with TRBJ1-1; 12 bases map to TRBD1. Germline V gene lookup returns CDR1 MNHEY and CDR2 SVGAGI. The CDR3 is made up of 15 amino acids. The V gene end was trimmed by 9 bases and the J gene end by 6 bases; junction bases not matched to a gene: 11. The CDR3 sequence: CASLRDRGRLAEAFF. The CDR3 DNA is TGTGCCAGTCTCCGGGACAGGGGGCGATTGGCTGAAGCTTTCTTT.